These T cell receptor beta chains were read from a single sample in a study of identical twins. TCRdb called the 5' RACE reads again in MiXCR, with one record for every CDR3 protein. The sample lists around 530,000 distinct CDR3 sequences, roughly 15% occurring once. These data were likewise used in another study, on yellow fever vaccine responses in identical twins.

Material: CD4+ T cells sorted from blood. The receptors were sampled from a woman under 30 in good health. Each CDR3 is given with its conserved first and last residue. Fields, in order: J gene, D gene, V gene, CDR3 protein. A D gene is named only where the DNA matches it firmly.

TRBJ1-1 | TRBD1 | TRBV5-1 | CASSFTQGQGNTEAFF
TRBJ2-3 | . | TRBV28 | CASSSRVPDTQYF
TRBJ2-3 | TRBD2 | TRBV20-1 | CSARPASGGNTDTQYF
TRBJ1-1 | . | TRBV5-1 | CASSLGVRDTEAFF
TRBJ2-1 | . | TRBV24-1 | CATSGPTGMAYNEQFF
TRBJ2-1 | TRBD2 | TRBV25-1 | CASSEAGGFYNEQFF
TRBJ2-5 | . | TRBV7-9 | CASSLRETDQETQYF
TRBJ2-2 | . | TRBV10-3 | CAISQGFRELFF
TRBJ2-7 | TRBD1 | TRBV19 | CASTTGGGEQYF
TRBJ2-5 | . | TRBV24-1 | CATSDFEQIGLQETQYF
TRBJ2-5 | TRBD1 | TRBV4-2 | CASSQGSGQTQETQYF
TRBJ2-5 | . | TRBV20-1 | CSARDRRGWAQETQYF
TRBJ2-6 | TRBD1 | TRBV28 | CASSGTGEGFSGANVLTF
TRBJ2-5 | . | TRBV5-1 | CASSWGRETQYF
TRBJ2-2 | TRBD2 | TRBV20-1 | CSARGASGNTGELFF
TRBJ2-3 | . | TRBV18 | CASSPVVTDTQYF
TRBJ2-5 | . | TRBV20-1 | CSAGTFEETQYF
TRBJ2-5 | . | TRBV18 | CASSPRSRVETQYF
TRBJ1-1 | TRBD1 | TRBV29-1 | CSIYRGRLTEAFF
TRBJ2-1 | . | TRBV5-1 | CASSLDGQMGYNEQFF
TRBJ2-1 | TRBD2 | TRBV20-1 | CSAVGGLAGHYNEQFF
TRBJ2-1 | TRBD2 | TRBV6-1 | CASCGGQRFNEQFF
TRBJ2-5 | . | TRBV10-2 | CASSEGAGKGQETQYF
TRBJ2-2 | TRBD1 | TRBV7-6 | CASSLAWTGTSSGRTGELFF
TRBJ1-1 | . | TRBV5-1 | CASHPSPNTEAFF
TRBJ2-5 | TRBD1 | TRBV4-1 | CASSQAGQGQETQYF
TRBJ2-1 | . | TRBV29-1 | CSGRENTYNEQFF
TRBJ1-2 | . | TRBV10-2 | CASSEPYYGYTF
TRBJ2-3 | TRBD2 | TRBV5-6 | CASSLDGLVLTDTQYF
TRBJ2-7 | TRBD1 | TRBV5-1 | CASSLDGTGFYEQYF
TRBJ2-1 | . | TRBV20-1 | CSAPRGREQFF
TRBJ2-1 | TRBD1 | TRBV6-1 | CASSGQGWNEQFF
TRBJ2-1 | . | TRBV3-1 | CASSQDLGSEQFF
TRBJ2-1 | TRBD2 | TRBV6-1 | CASSEQGLALDEQFF
TRBJ2-5 | TRBD2 | TRBV28 | CASSLAVAGGETQYF
TRBJ2-5 | TRBD2 | TRBV24-1 | CATSVGRAAETQYF
TRBJ2-1 | TRBD2 | TRBV3-1 | CASSPLSGGSLNEQFF
TRBJ2-7 | . | TRBV20-1 | CSAREEGTPSYEQYF
TRBJ2-7 | . | TRBV28 | CASSFGSYYEQYF
TRBJ2-7 | TRBD2 | TRBV10-3 | CATTTSGIIYEQYF
TRBJ2-1 | . | TRBV7-2 | CASSFGGGDEQFF
TRBJ2-3 | TRBD2 | TRBV5-1 | CASRIPGLAGTDTQYF
TRBJ2-5 | . | TRBV29-1 | CSVVRLGETQYF
TRBJ2-5 | TRBD2 | TRBV10-3 | CAISGGLAGGQETQYF
TRBJ2-3 | . | TRBV5-5 | CASSLNRSTDTQYF
TRBJ2-7 | . | TRBV5-1 | CASRDVEAPYEQYF
TRBJ2-5 | TRBD2 | TRBV10-1 | CASSAEFSSGMETQYF
TRBJ2-1 | TRBD2 | TRBV12-3/TRBV12-4 | CASSLLAGGRNEQFF
TRBJ1-4 | . | TRBV20-1 | CCARDNGGATANEKLFF
TRBJ1-1 | . | TRBV10-3 | CAISEPKNTEAFF
TRBJ1-4 | . | TRBV4-1 | CASSQVGATNEKLFF
TRBJ2-1 | TRBD2 | TRBV28 | CASNNLAGVEQFF
TRBJ2-4 | TRBD1 | TRBV23-1 | CASTLDRQGRETKNIQYF
TRBJ2-5 | TRBD1 | TRBV27 | CASSLAGGWETQYF
TRBJ1-1 | . | TRBV5-1 | CASSLAGALNTEAFF
TRBJ1-5 | . | TRBV15 | CATGGPNQPQHF
TRBJ2-7 | . | TRBV5-1 | CASSLVATSVPSEQYF
TRBJ1-5 | . | TRBV3-1 | CASSRSGVNQPQHF
TRBJ2-1 | . | TRBV6-1 | CASTAGISYNEQFF